The 30 T cell receptor beta chains below all came from one sample that was sequenced in a study of blood T cells in healthy people across ages (dated by TCRdb to between 2015 and 2017). Library preparation was by 5' RACE. The sequencing machine was an Illumina HiSeq 2500. A second PCR of roughly 7 to 11 cycles was performed with a sample-barcoded 5' primer and a J-beta primer mix. TCRdb took the public reads, trimmed them with fastp at Q25, ran MiXCR for clone calling and kept in-frame beta chains. Merged by CDR3 protein, the rows form single entries marked with the most common genes and DNA. The sample profile shows some 1.1 million distinct CDR3 sequences; roughly two fifths of them were found once. Over 10% of the sample belongs to the ten largest clones. The sample was blood. Every receptor here comes from a young man in good health.

DNA for the CDR3: TGTGCCAGCAGCACCCCAAAAGGCTACACCTTC. It is translated as CASSTPKGYTF. The chain carries TRBV11-1 and TRBJ1-2; D is unclear. The germline CDR1 and CDR2 sequences are SGHAT and FQDESV (reference sequence). The CDR3 totals 11 residues. The V end was cut by 5 bases, the J end by 8 bases, with 9 bases between.

This chain uses TRBV4-3 with TRBJ2-7, with TRBD1 matching 8 bases. The length of the CDR3 is 17 residues. Germline-derived CDR1 and CDR2 are LGHNA and YSLEER. Trimming cost V 3 bases and J 5 bases; bases outside gene matches: 15. The DNA for the CDR3 is TGCGCCAGCAGCCAGGCCGACAGGGGTCTTTTGTTCGACGAGCAGTACTTC. It codes for CASSQADRGLLFDEQYF.

This chain joins TRBV6-4 and TRBJ2-5, with D tentatively TRBD2 (6 bases). The CDR3 contains 13 residues. The germline V and J ends were trimmed by 2 bases and 11 bases, with 15 bases remaining between them. Germline lookup yields CDR1 MRHNA and CDR2 SNTAGT. CDR3 sequence reads: CASSDGGYNEQYF. Written as DNA, the CDR3 is TGTGCCAGCAGTGACGGGGGGTACAATGAGCAGTACTTC.

V gene TRBV12-5 combines with J gene TRBJ2-7; possibly TRBD1 for D (5 bases). This CDR3 has 11 amino acids. Trimming shortened V by 6 bases and J by 8 bases, and 11 bases separated the two germline ends. The V gene's germline CDR1 is LGHNT and CDR2 FRNRAP. The CDR3 DNA follows: TGTGCTAGTGGACAGGCCGGCAAGCAGTACTTC. It yields the protein CASGQAGKQYF.

This clonotype was found a few times. The V gene is TRBV29-1, the J gene TRBJ2-1; the D is unclear. V was shortened by 4 bases and J by 12 bases, with 13 bases between the two germline ends. Germline assignment: CDR1 SQVTM and CDR2 ANQGSEA. This CDR3 is 11 amino acids long. The CDR3 loop is CSVVTAQRQFF. In DNA, the CDR3 is TGCAGCGTTGTAACGGCCCAGCGGCAGTTCTTC.

The chain has TRBV7-3 and TRBJ2-3; D possibly corresponds to TRBD1 (8 bases). Germline values: CDR1 SGHTA, CDR2 FQGTGA. This CDR3 spans 15 amino acids. V was shortened by 5 bases and J by 4 bases, with 16 bases between the two germline ends. The CDR3 DNA reads TGTGCCAGCAGCCCAGCGGGACAGGACTCAGATACGCAGTATTTT. This codes for CASSPAGQDSDTQYF.

Comments on this clonotype: Since a much larger clone is just one base distant, this may be a read error. The rearrangement uses TRBV20-1 and TRBJ2-1; D might be TRBD2 (5 bases). This CDR3 has 15 residues. Germline V CDR1 and CDR2: DFQATT, SNEGSKA (reference sequence). The CDR3 loop reads CCAQRQASTYNEQFF. The CDR3 DNA is TGCTGTGCCCAACGGCAGGCTAGCACCTACAATGAGCAGTTCTTC.

The table lists this clonotype with a few counts. The chain uses TRBV20-1 and TRBJ1-1; D not certain. The CDR3 has 15 amino acids. Germline assignment: CDR1 DFQATT and CDR2 SNEGSKA (reference sequence). Trimming pared 2 bases from V and 3 bases from J, leaving 16 bases between. The CDR3 region is CSARRFGEGDTEAFF. For the CDR3, the DNA is TGCAGTGCTAGAAGGTTCGGGGAAGGTGACACTGAAGCTTTCTTT.

The chain employs TRBV5-1 and TRBJ2-7; TRBD2 is a possible D gene (5 bases). Germline V gene sequence: CDR1 SGHRS, CDR2 YFSETQ. The V gene lost 1 base and the J gene lost 2 bases, with 10 bases spanning the gap. The CDR3 is made up of 14 amino acids. CDR3 coding DNA: TGCGCCAGCAGCTTGAATACCGGGACCTACGAGCAGTACTTC. Amino acid sequence: CASSLNTGTYEQYF.

As regards this clonotype: This may arise from a read error, as a much more abundant clone is one base away. The rearrangement uses TRBV7-2 and TRBJ1-2; tentatively, D is TRBD1 (5 bases). From germline, CDR1 is SGHTA and CDR2 FQGNSA. The CDR3 length is 14 residues. The CDR3 loop is CVSSLGQGHYGYTF. CDR3 coding DNA: TGTGTCAGCAGCTTAGGTCAGGGCCACTATGGCTACACCTTC. Complete variable domain (other parts from reference TRBV7-2 and TRBJ1-2): GAGVSQSPSNKVTEKGKDVELRCDPISGHTALYWYRQSLGQGLEFLIYFQGNSAPDKSGLPSDRFSAERTGGSVSTLTIQRTQQEDSAVYLCVSSLGQGHYGYTFGSGTRLTVV.

A note on this clonotype: The germline gene is not matched at one end of the junction; a read error may be the cause. This chain joins TRBV7-2 and TRBJ2-1; D might be TRBD2 (5 bases). CDR3 length: 15 residues. Per the germline V gene, CDR1 is SGHTA and CDR2 is FQGNSA. The CDR3 DNA reads as TGTGCCAGCAGCTTAGAGCGGCGCTCCTACAATGGGCAGTTCTTC. Its translation: CASSLERRSYNGQFF.

This sequence joins TRBV12-3 or TRBV12-4 and TRBJ1-6; D not resolved. Trimming pared 2 bases from V and 0 bases from J, leaving 8 bases between. The CDR3 is 16 residues long. The CDR3 DNA sequence: TGTGCCAGCAGTTTACGGGTTAGCTCCTATAATTCACCCCTCCACTTT. This translates into CASSLRVSSYNSPLHF.

The genes are TRBV4-1 and TRBJ2-3, with D unresolved. The CDR3 is 13 residues long. CDR1 is MGHRA and CDR2 is YSYEKL in the germline V gene. V was pared by 1 base and J by 4 bases, with 6 bases between. CDR3 residues: CASSQAQADTQYF. The CDR3 nucleotides read TGCGCCAGCAGCCAAGCCCAAGCAGATACGCAGTATTTT.

The chain links TRBV4-3 to TRBJ2-7; a possible D gene is TRBD1 (6 bases). The CDR3 consists of 14 residues. Germline V CDR1 and CDR2: LGHNA, YSLEER. V was shortened by 1 base and J by 2 bases, with 9 bases between the two germline ends. DNA for the CDR3: TGCGCCAGCAGCCAAGGTGCAGGGGCCTACGAGCAGTACTTC. Translation gives CASSQGAGAYEQYF.

With regard to this clonotype: The germline gene is not matched at one end of the junction; a read error may be the cause. The chain carries TRBV11-2 and TRBJ2-1, with unresolved D. The CDR3 extends over 11 amino acids. Germline V CDR1 and CDR2: SGHAT, FQNNGV. CDR3 nucleotides: TGTGCCAGCGGAATCTACAGTGAGCAGTTCTTC. Amino acid sequence: CASGIYSEQFF.

On this clonotype itself: It may be a read error: a sequence one base away is much more abundant. The chain recombines TRBV20-1 with TRBJ2-1; no clear D. The germline gives CDR1 DFQATT, CDR2 SNEGSKA (reference sequence). The CDR3 runs to 14 residues. V gave up 4 bases and J gave up 10 bases, with 20 bases separating them. DNA of the CDR3: TGCAGTGCTAACGTAGAAGGTTTTGTGAAGGAGCAGTTCTTC. Translated: CSANVEGFVKEQFF.

The rearrangement uses TRBV6-2 or TRBV6-3 and TRBJ2-2; possible D gene TRBD1, 5 bases. The CDR3 spans 16 residues. Germline V gene data show CDR1 as MNHEY and CDR2 as SVGEGT. V lost 4 bases, J lost 3 bases, and 15 bases lay in between. CDR3 coding DNA: TGTGCCAGCAGTTCACCCAGGGTACTCGACACCGGGGAGCTGTTTTTT. It translates to CASSSPRVLDTGELFF.

V and J are TRBV5-8 and TRBJ1-1; D is possibly TRBD1 (6 bases). This CDR3 region has 10 residues. V shed 7 bases and J shed 10 bases, with 11 bases lying between them. CDR1 is SGHTS and CDR2 is YDEGEE in the germline V gene. The CDR3 nucleotides read TGTGCCAGCCTTACAGGGTTAGCTTTCTTT. Amino acids: CASLTGLAFF.

Concerning this clonotype: At one end, the junction sequence differs from germline, possibly due to a read error. This chain uses TRBV9 with TRBJ2-1, with D tentatively TRBD1 or TRBD2 (7 bases each). There are 17 residues in the CDR3. Germline assignment: CDR1 SGDLS and CDR2 YYNGEE. Written as DNA, the CDR3 is TGTGCCAGCAGCCCAAGGGGGGGGGACAGTTTTTACAATGAGCAGTCCTTC. As protein: CASSPRGGDSFYNEQSF.

This sequence joins TRBV29-1 and TRBJ1-1; 7 positions agree with TRBD1. The germline V gene encodes CDR1 SQVTM and CDR2 ANQGSEA. The CDR3 extends over 14 amino acids. Trimming at V came to 5 bases and at J to 6 bases, leaving 12 bases not matched to a gene. CDR3 nucleotide sequence: TGCAGCGTTTACCCCACACGACAGGGTTCTGAAGCTTTCTTT. It is translated as CSVYPTRQGSEAFF. The whole variable domain, filled in from reference TRBV29-1 and TRBJ1-1, reads SAVISQKPSRDICQRGTSLTIQCQVDSQVTMMFWYRQQPGQSLTLIATANQGSEATYESGFVIDKFPISRPNLTFSTLTVSNMSPEDSSIYLCSVYPTRQGSEAFFGQGTRLTVV.

This sequence joins TRBV4-3 and TRBJ2-5; D might be TRBD2 (5 bases). This CDR3 is built from 15 residues. Germline V gives CDR1 LGHNA, CDR2 YSLEER. V shed 0 bases and J shed 5 bases, with 13 bases lying between them. Written as DNA, the CDR3 is TGCGCCAGCAGCCAAGATGTGGCTAGCAGTGAGACCCAGTACTTC. This codes for CASSQDVASSETQYF.

This clonotype was counted a few times. The gene calls are TRBV24-1 and TRBJ2-3; TRBD1 or TRBD2 may be the D gene (6 bases each). V lost 3 bases, J lost 8 bases, and 14 bases lay in between. Germline loops: CDR1 KGHDR, CDR2 SFDVKD. The CDR3 runs 14 residues. The CDR3 loop reads CATSDAIQGGTQYF. CDR3 coding DNA: TGTGCCACCAGTGATGCCATACAGGGAGGTACGCAGTATTTT.

This clonotype has only a few counts. This chain connects TRBV5-1 to TRBJ1-4, with D perhaps matching TRBD1 (5 bases). V was clipped by 4 bases and J by 8 bases, with 12 bases between them. The CDR3 is 13 amino acids. Germline V gives CDR1 SGHRS, CDR2 YFSETQ. CDR3 sequence reads: CASSPGPEEKLFF. In DNA, the CDR3 is TGCGCCAGCAGCCCGGGACCGGAGGAAAAACTGTTTTTT.

The CDR3 DNA is TGCGCCAGCAGCCAAGATCGAACAGGGGTGGCTTTCTTT. It translates to CASSQDRTGVAFF. This sequence joins TRBV4-3 and TRBJ1-1; the match to TRBD1 covers 7 bases. The V gene's germline CDR1 is LGHNA and CDR2 YSLEER. The CDR3 length is 13 residues. J gave up 11 bases and V 0 bases, and 6 bases lay outside the gene matches.

The gene calls are TRBV7-9 and TRBJ1-1; possibly TRBD1 for D (6 bases). The V end was cut by 5 bases, the J end by 0 bases, with 13 bases between. The CDR3 contains 15 residues. Per the germline V gene, CDR1 is SEHNR and CDR2 is FQNEAQ (reference sequence). The DNA of the CDR3 is TGTGCCAGCAGCCCACAGGACAGCATGAACACTGAAGCTTTCTTT. The encoded protein is CASSPQDSMNTEAFF.

This clonotype was counted only a few times. The chain has TRBV4-1 and TRBJ2-5; tentative D call: TRBD1 (6 bases). Germline V CDR1 and CDR2: MGHRA, YSYEKL. The CDR3 sequence is 15 residues long. Trimming took off 2 bases at V and 1 base at J, with 11 bases between the two ends. The chain's CDR3 is CASSQSQGSQETQYF. As DNA, the CDR3 is TGCGCCAGCAGCCAATCTCAGGGGTCCCAAGAGACCCAGTACTTC.

This clonotype was found a few times. V usage is TRBV4-3 and J usage is TRBJ2-1; weak D call: TRBD2 (5 bases). Germline CDR1 and CDR2: LGHNA and YSLEER. CDR3 length: 17 amino acids. V was shortened by 5 bases and J by 7 bases, with 24 bases between the two germline ends. This chain's CDR3 is CASSDGGGGLLLNEQFF. The CDR3 nucleotides are TGCGCCAGCAGCGATGGAGGTGGAGGACTCCTACTGAATGAGCAGTTCTTC.

V is TRBV5-4 and J is TRBJ1-1; D gene uncertain. The CDR3 contains 13 residues. Germline-derived CDR1 and CDR2 are SGHNT and YYREEE (reference sequence). The V and J ends lost 9 bases and 1 base respectively, with 13 bases between them. The CDR3 DNA reads TGTGCCACTGAATTGGACGGGAACACTGAAGCTTTCTTT. This sequence encodes CATELDGNTEAFF.

This clonotype was picked up a small number of times. The V gene is TRBV20-1, the J gene TRBJ1-2; 10 bases match TRBD1. The V segment lost 6 bases and the J segment 4 bases; nucleotides outside the gene matches: 8. The CDR3 sequence is 14 residues long. The germline gives CDR1 DFQATT, CDR2 SNEGSKA (reference sequence). CDR3 in DNA: TGCAGTGCAGCCATGACAGGGGGCGTCTATGGCTACACCTTC. Protein sequence: CSAAMTGGVYGYTF.

This clonotype was found a few times. The V and J genes are TRBV5-1 and TRBJ2-2, with D perhaps TRBD2 (5 bases). V gave up 2 bases and J gave up 8 bases, with 16 bases separating them. From germline, CDR1 is SGHRS and CDR2 YFSETQ. The length of the CDR3 is 15 residues. CDR3 coding DNA: TGCGCCAGCAGCTTCACAGCCGGGGATATGGGGGAGCTGTTTTTT. Its protein product is CASSFTAGDMGELFF.